This T cell receptor beta chain was observed in a study of T cell repertoires in cytomegalovirus infection (dated by TCRdb to about 2019). Broadly, across the study: Recently identified HLA-C-restricted CMV epitopes, whose presentation resists viral immunomodulation, were targeted by peptide stimulations together with well-studied HLA-B-restricted epitopes. The HLA type of each donor mattered for the analysis, because public TCR beta signatures pointed to carriage of CMV infection along with the matching HLA type. The paper's findings and limits, for the study overall: The ex vivo response was dominated by HLA-C-restricted CMV-specific TCR beta clonotypes, which also provided the single most frequent clonotype in two of eight donors. In both this cohort and an independent cohort of a few hundred donors, the cumulative frequency of public TCR beta family members distinguished carriers of CMV infection plus the relevant HLA type.

Taken with the paper, the label for treatment or condition translates to: in vitro stimulation with specific CMV peptide epitopes to enrich CMV-specific T cells. Instrument on record: Illumina HiSeq 1500. TCRdb reran the public reads through fastp at Q25 and MiXCR, keeping productive beta chains. Rows merge per CDR3 protein into single entries with the most common DNA and genes. The sample has around 800,000 distinct CDR3 sequences on record, around a third of them singletons. The leading ten clones occupy around 12% of the sample. With regard to this clonotype: Its antigen has not been determined. No per-base quality is available; no much larger clone lies one base away.

V loses 9 bases, J loses 0 bases, and the germline ends lie 12 bases apart. Spanning cysteine to phenylalanine, the CDR3 consists of 14 amino acids. Only the CDR3 region is kept as DNA, spanning 42 bases read in frame from base 1. CDR1 is given as MNHNY and CDR2 as SVGAGI, both from the germline V gene (reference sequence). The chain uses TRBV6-6 and TRBJ1-3; TRBD1 could be the D gene, as 5 bases match. This sample comprised cultured CD8+ T cells from PBMCs, obtained from culture after CMV antigen stimulation. This receptor was obtained from a human donor in good health (CMV status not recorded). Some clones in this sample may be carry-over from other donors' samples. The DNA reads TGTGCCAGTACACCAGGGAACTCTGGAAACACCATATATTTT. It encodes CASTPGNSGNTIYF.